This T cell receptor beta chain originates from a study of blood T cell repertoires in COVID-19. Profiling relied on immunoSEQ multiplex PCR, and the TCRdb table lists in-frame clones only, not all of them. The sample carries around 330,000 clones, around 90% recorded once. This CDR3 has 13 amino acids. Trimming pared 3 bases from V and 1 base from J, leaving 6 bases between. The V gene's germline CDR1 is MGHDK and CDR2 SYGVNS. Participant age was about 18 to 95 years, and participants resided in fewer than 30 US areas. Which cohort a participant joined came from the clinical history participants gave. Recovery among Cohort 3 donors was established by two negative PCRs, clearance, or symptom resolution.

The source material was PBMCs or T cells enriched from blood (not recorded which). The origin of this receptor is a man in his 60s who had recovered from COVID-19. The chain is built from TRBV25-1 and TRBJ1-2; D ambiguous. The chain's CDR3 is CASSDLSNYGYTF. CDR3 bases: TGTGCCAGCAGTGATTTGAGTAACTATGGCTACACCTTC.